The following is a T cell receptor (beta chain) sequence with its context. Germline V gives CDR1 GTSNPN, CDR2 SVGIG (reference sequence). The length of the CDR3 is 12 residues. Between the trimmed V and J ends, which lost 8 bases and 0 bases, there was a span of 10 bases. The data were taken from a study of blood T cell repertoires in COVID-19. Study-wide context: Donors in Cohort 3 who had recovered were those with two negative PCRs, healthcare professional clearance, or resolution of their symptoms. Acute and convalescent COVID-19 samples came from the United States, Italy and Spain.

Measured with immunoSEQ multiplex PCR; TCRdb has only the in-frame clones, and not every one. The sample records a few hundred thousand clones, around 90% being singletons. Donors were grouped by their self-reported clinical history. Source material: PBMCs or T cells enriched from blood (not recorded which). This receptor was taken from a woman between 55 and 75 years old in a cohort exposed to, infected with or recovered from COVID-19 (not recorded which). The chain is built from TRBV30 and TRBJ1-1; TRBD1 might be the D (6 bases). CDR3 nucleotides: TGTGCCGCAAACAGGGTGAACACTGAAGCTTTCTTT. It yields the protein CAANRVNTEAFF.